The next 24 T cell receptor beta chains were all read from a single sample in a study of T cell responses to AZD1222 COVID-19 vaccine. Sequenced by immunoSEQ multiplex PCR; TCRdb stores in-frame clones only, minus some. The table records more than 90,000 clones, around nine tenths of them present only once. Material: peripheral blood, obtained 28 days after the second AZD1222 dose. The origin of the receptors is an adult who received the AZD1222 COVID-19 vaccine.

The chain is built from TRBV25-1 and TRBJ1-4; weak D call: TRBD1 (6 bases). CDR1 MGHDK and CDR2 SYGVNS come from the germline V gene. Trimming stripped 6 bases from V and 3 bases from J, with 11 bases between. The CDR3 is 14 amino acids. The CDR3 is CASSRGHSNEKLFF. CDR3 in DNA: TGTGCCAGCAGCAGGGGTCATTCTAATGAAAAACTGTTTTTT. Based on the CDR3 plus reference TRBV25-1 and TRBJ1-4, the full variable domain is EADIYQTPRYLVIGTGKKITLECSQTMGHDKMYWYQQDPGMELHLIHYSYGVNSTEKGDLSSESTVSRIRTEHFPLTLESARPSHTSQYLCASSRGHSNEKLFFGSGTQLSVL.

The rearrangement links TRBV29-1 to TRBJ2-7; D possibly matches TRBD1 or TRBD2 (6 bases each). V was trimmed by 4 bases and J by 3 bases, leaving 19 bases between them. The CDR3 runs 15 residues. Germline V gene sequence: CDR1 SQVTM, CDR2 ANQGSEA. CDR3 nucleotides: TGCAGCGTTGTGTCGGGGGTGGGGACATACTACGAGCAGTACTTC. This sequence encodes CSVVSGVGTYYEQYF.

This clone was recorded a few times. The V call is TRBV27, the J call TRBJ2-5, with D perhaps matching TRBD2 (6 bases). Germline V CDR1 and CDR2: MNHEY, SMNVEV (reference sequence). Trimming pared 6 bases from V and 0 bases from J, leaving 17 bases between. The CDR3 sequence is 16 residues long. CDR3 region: CASSLRAGSNQETQYF. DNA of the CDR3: TGTGCCAGCAGCCTACGGGCGGGGAGCAACCAAGAGACCCAGTACTTC.

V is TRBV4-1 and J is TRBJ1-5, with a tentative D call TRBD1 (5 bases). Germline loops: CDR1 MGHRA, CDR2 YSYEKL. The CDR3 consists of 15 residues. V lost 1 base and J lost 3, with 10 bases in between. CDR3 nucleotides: TGCGCCAGCAGCCAAGTAGGGGAGAACAATCAGCCCCAGCATTTT. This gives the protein CASSQVGENNQPQHF.

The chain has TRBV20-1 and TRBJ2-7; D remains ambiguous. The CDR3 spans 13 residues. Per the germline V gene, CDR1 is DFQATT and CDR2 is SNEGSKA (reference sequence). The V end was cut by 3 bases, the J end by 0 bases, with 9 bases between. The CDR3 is CSASPSSSYEQYF. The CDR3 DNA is TGCAGTGCTAGTCCCTCGAGCTCCTACGAGCAGTACTTC.

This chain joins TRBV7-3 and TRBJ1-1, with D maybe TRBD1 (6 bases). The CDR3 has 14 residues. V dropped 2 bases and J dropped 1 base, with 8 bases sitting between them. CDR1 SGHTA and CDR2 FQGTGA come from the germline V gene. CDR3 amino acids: CASSLLQGNTEAFF. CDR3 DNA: TGTGCCAGCAGCTTACTACAGGGGAACACTGAAGCTTTCTTT.

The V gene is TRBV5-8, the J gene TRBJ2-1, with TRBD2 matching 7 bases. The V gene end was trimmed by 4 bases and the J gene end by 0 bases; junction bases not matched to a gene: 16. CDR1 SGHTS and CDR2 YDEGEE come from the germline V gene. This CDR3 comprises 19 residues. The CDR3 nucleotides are TGTGCCAGCAGCCCCATCACCGGGGGGTTATTAAGCTCCTACAATGAGCAGTTCTTC. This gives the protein CASSPITGGLLSSYNEQFF.

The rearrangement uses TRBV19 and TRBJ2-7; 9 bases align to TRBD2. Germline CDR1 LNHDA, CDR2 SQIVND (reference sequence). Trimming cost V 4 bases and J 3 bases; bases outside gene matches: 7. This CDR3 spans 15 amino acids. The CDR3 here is CASSTYLAGSYEQYF. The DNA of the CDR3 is TGTGCCAGTAGTACCTACCTAGCGGGAAGCTACGAGCAGTACTTC.

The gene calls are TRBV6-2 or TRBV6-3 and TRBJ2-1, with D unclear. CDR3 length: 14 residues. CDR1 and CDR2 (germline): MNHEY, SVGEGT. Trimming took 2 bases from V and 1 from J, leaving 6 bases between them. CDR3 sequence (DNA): TGTGCCAGCAGTTACAGGGATTCCTACAATGAGCAGTTCTTC. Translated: CASSYRDSYNEQFF.

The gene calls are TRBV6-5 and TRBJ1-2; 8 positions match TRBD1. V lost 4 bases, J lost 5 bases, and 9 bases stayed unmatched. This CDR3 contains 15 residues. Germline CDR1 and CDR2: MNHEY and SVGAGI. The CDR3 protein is CASSSLQGVAYGYTF. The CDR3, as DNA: TGTGCCAGCAGTTCTTTACAGGGGGTTGCGTATGGCTACACCTTC.

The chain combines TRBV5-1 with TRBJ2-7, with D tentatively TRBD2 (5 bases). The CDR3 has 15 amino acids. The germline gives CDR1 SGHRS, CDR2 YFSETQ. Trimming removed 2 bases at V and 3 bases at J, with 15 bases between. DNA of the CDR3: TGCGCCAGCAGCTTACTAACAGCGGACGTCTACGAGCAGTACTTC. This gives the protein CASSLLTADVYEQYF.

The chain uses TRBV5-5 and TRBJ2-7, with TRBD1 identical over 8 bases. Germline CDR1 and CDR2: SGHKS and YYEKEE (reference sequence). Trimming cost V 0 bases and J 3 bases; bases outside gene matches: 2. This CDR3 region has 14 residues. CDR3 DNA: TGTGCCAGCAGCTTGGTCAGGGGGCACTACGAGCAGTACTTC. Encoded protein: CASSLVRGHYEQYF.

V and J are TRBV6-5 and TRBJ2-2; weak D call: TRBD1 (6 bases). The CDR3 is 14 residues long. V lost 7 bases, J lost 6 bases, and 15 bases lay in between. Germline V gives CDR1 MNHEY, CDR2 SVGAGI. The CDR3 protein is CASISSWGPGELFF. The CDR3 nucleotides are TGTGCCAGCATTTCTTCCTGGGGGCCCGGGGAGCTGTTTTTT.

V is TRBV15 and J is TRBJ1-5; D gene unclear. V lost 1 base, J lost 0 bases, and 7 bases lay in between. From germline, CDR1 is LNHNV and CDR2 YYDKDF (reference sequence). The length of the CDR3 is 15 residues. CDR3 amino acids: CATSRGFFSNQPQHF. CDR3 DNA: TGTGCCACCAGCAGAGGATTTTTTAGCAATCAGCCCCAGCATTTT.

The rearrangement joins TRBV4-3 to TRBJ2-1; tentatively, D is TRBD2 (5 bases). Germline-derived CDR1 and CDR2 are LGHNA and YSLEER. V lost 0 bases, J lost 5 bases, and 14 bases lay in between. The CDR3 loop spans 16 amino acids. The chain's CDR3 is CASSQDRGFIHNEQFF. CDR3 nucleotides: TGCGCCAGCAGCCAAGATCGGGGTTTTATCCACAATGAGCAGTTCTTC.

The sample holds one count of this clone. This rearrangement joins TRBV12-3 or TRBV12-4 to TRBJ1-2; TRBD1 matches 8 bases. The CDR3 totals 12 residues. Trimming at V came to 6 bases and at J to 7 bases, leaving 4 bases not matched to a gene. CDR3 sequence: CASSVGQGGYTF. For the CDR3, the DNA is TGTGCCAGCAGCGTCGGACAGGGTGGCTACACCTTC.

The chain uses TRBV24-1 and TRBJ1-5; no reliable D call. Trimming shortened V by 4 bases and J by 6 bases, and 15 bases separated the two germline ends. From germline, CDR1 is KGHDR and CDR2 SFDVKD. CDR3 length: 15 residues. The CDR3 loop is CATSDRGSPSQPQHF. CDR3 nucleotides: TGTGCCACCAGTGACCGAGGGTCCCCAAGTCAGCCCCAGCATTTT.

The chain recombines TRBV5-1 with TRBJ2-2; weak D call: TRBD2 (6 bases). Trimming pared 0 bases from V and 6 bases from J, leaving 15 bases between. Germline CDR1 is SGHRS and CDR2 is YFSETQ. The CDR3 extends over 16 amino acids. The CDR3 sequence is CASSLAVSGRSGELFF. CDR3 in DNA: TGCGCCAGCAGCTTGGCCGTAAGCGGGCGATCCGGGGAGCTGTTTTTT.

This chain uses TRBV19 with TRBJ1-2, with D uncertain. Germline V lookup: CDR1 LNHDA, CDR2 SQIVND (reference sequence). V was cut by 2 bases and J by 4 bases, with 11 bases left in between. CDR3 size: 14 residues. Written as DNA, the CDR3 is TGTGCCAGTAGTATAAGCGACTTAGGCTATGGCTACACCTTC. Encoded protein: CASSISDLGYGYTF.

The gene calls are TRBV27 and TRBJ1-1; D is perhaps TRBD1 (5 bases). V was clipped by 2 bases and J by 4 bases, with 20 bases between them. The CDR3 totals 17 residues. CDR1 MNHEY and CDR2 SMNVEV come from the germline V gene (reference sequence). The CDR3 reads CASSLQTFHQGGTEAFF. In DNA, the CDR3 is TGTGCCAGCAGTTTACAAACTTTCCATCAGGGTGGCACTGAAGCTTTCTTT.

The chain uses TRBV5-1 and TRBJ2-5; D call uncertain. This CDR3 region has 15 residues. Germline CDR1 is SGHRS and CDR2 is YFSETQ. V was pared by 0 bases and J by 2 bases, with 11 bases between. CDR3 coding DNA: TGCGCCAGCAGCTTGGCGCTAGGACGGCAAGAGACCCAGTACTTC. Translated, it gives CASSLALGRQETQYF.

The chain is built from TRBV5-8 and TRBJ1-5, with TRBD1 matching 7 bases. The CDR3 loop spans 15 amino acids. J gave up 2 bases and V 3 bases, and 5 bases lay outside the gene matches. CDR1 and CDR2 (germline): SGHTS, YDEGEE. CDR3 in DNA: TGTGCCAGCAGCTCTAGACAGGGTGGCAATCAGCCCCAGCATTTT. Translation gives CASSSRQGGNQPQHF. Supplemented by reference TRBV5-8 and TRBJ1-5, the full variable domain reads EAGVTQSPTHLIKTRGQQATLRCSPISGHTSVYWYQQALGLGLQFLLWYDEGEERNRGNFPPRFSGRQFPNYSSELNVNALELEDSALYLCASSSRQGGNQPQHFGDGTRLSIL.

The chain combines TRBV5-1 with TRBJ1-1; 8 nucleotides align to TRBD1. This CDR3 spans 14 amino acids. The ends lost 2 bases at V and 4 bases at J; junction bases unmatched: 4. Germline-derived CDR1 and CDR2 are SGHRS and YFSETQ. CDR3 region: CASSFADRGTEAFF. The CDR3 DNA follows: TGCGCCAGCAGCTTTGCTGACAGGGGCACTGAAGCTTTCTTT. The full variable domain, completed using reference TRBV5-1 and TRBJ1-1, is KAGVTQTPRYLIKTRGQQVTLSCSPISGHRSVSWYQQTPGQGLQFLFEYFSETQRNKGNFPGRFSGRQFSNSRSEMNVSTLELGDSALYLCASSFADRGTEAFFGQGTRLTVV.

The CDR3 DNA follows: TGTGCCAGCAGCTCAGGACAGGTAACCTACGAGCAGTACTTC. Translation: CASSSGQVTYEQYF. The chain has TRBV5-4 and TRBJ2-7; TRBD1 aligns across 7 bases. Germline values: CDR1 SGHNT, CDR2 YYREEE (reference sequence). Trimming took 3 bases from V and 2 from J; bases not matched to a gene: 5. The CDR3 extends over 14 amino acids.